This passage covers 6 T cell receptor beta chains from one sample sequenced in a study of shared clonotypes between healthy human individuals (dated by TCRdb to the early 2020s). Libraries came from the immunoSEQ multiplex PCR assay. TCRdb's version of the immuneACCESS table is confined to in-frame rearrangements and falls short of the full clone set. An unresolved V gene accounts for under half of the shortfall where checked; the remainder is of unknown origin. In this sample the table shows about 980,000 clones, 76% of which occur a single time. Around 1.5% of the sample rests with the top ten. Material for sequencing was memory CD4+ T cells sorted from blood. The cell subset or site label here, explained by the study, means: CD45RA-negative fraction. All receptors come from a man younger than 30 in good health.

CDR3 in amino acids: CASSPAGEQPQHF. CDR3 nucleotide sequence: TGTGCCAGCTCACCAGCAGGGGAACAGCCCCAGCATTTT. The chain has TRBV18 and TRBJ1-5; a possible D gene is TRBD1 (6 bases). Per germline, CDR1 KGHSH and CDR2 LQKENI. This CDR3 contains 13 residues. V lost 2 bases and J 7 bases, leaving 9 bases between the germline ends.

This chain connects TRBV15 to TRBJ1-5; tentative D call: TRBD1 (5 bases). The germline V gene has CDR1 LNHNV and CDR2 YYDKDF (reference sequence). Trimming took off 5 bases at V and 1 base at J, with 18 bases between the two ends. The CDR3 covers 17 residues. CDR3 residues: CATSSWEQRGSNQPQHF. The CDR3 DNA sequence: TGTGCCACCAGCTCATGGGAACAGAGGGGCAGCAATCAGCCCCAGCATTTT.

The chain is built from TRBV11-3 and TRBJ2-3, with D maybe TRBD1 (5 bases). CDR1 is SGHNT and CDR2 is YENEEA in the germline V gene. Trimming removed 5 bases from V and 1 base from J, with 10 bases in between. The CDR3 runs 14 residues. CDR3 sequence reads: CASSRLGGTDTQYF. CDR3 nucleotides: TGTGCCAGCAGCCGGTTAGGGGGCACAGATACGCAGTATTTT.

This chain links TRBV28 with TRBJ1-4; possibly TRBD1 for D (5 bases). CDR3 length equals 16 residues. Trimming pared 5 bases from V and 8 bases from J, leaving 21 bases between. Germline values: CDR1 MDHEN, CDR2 SYDVKM. As DNA, the CDR3 is TGTGCCAGCAGTCTCAATACGGGCCCAGGGTGGGAAAAACTGTTTTTT. Protein product: CASSLNTGPGWEKLFF.

This clone was counted only a few times. V usage is TRBV5-1 and J usage is TRBJ2-5; D not certain. This CDR3 is 14 amino acids long. CDR1 is SGHRS, CDR2 YFSETQ, per germline. V was shortened by 0 bases and J by 5 bases, with 11 bases between the two germline ends. CDR3: CASSLARADETQYF. The CDR3, as DNA: TGCGCCAGCAGCTTGGCTCGTGCGGACGAGACCCAGTACTTC. The entire variable domain, with the rest obtained from reference TRBV5-1 and TRBJ2-5, is as follows: KAGVTQTPRYLIKTRGQQVTLSCSPISGHRSVSWYQQTPGQGLQFLFEYFSETQRNKGNFPGRFSGRQFSNSRSEMNVSTLELGDSALYLCASSLARADETQYFGPGTRLLVL.

The chain has TRBV29-1 and TRBJ2-2; 8 bases fit TRBD2. Germline values: CDR1 SQVTM, CDR2 ANQGSEA. V shed 6 bases, J shed 6 bases, and the junction held 3 bases outside the gene matches. The CDR3 runs 12 residues. The CDR3 sequence: CSVRGGAGELFF. For the CDR3, the DNA is TGCAGCGTCCGGGGGGGCGCCGGGGAGCTGTTTTTT.